These T cell receptor beta chains were read from a single sample in a study of control samples from healthy donors and cancer patients. Generated by immunoSEQ multiplex PCR, the TCRdb table keeps only in-frame clones and is missing some. Of around 130,000 clones detected, around 89% appear once; the ten largest clones hold almost 40%. Sequencing was performed on blood. The receptors stem from a man aged 50-59 years in good health. Both conserved end residues are part of each CDR3. A D gene is named only where the DNA matches it firmly. Rows give clone size only sometimes, using once, few, many, or a class for an expanded clone.

d_call	j_call	v_call	clone_size	cdr3_aa	cdr3_nt
.	TRBJ1-2	TRBV5-4	.	CASSPTTNYGYTF	TGTGCCAGCAGCCCAACGACTAACTATGGCTACACCTTC
TRBD2	TRBJ2-1	TRBV4-1	.	CASSQGLAGDQFF	TGCGCCAGCAGCCAAGGACTAGCGGGGGACCAGTTCTTC
TRBD1	TRBJ1-5	TRBV11-2	.	CASAGTENQPQHF	TGTGCCAGCGCCGGGACAGAAAATCAGCCCCAGCATTTT
.	TRBJ1-1	TRBV2	many	CASRGNTEAFF	TGTGCCAGCAGGGGGAACACTGAAGCTTTCTTT
TRBD2	TRBJ2-2	TRBV3-1/TRBV3-2	.	CASSQGGGTGELFF	TGTGCCAGCAGCCAAGGCGGGGGCACCGGGGAGCTGTTTTTT
.	TRBJ1-3	TRBV3-1/TRBV3-2	.	CASSQSQRVGTGNTIYF	TGTGCCAGCAGCCAATCTCAACGGGTGGGAACTGGAAACACCATATATTTT
.	TRBJ1-5	TRBV3-1/TRBV3-2	once	CASSRGSNQPQHF	TGTGCCAGCAGCCGAGGTAGCAATCAGCCCCAGCATTTT
.	TRBJ1-2	TRBV6-2/TRBV6-3	.	CASSYPDRTQELNYGYTF	TGTGCCAGCAGTTACCCTGACAGGACCCAAGAACTTAACTATGGCTACACCTTC
.	TRBJ1-1	TRBV7-6	.	CASSSSALNTEAFF	TGTGCCAGCAGCTCTTCAGCCTTGAACACTGAAGCTTTCTTT
TRBD1	TRBJ1-2	TRBV19	.	CATSPGQAWGGYTF	TGTGCCACATCTCCGGGACAGGCTTGGGGCGGCTACACCTTC
.	TRBJ1-3	TRBV29-1	.	CSVGDPESGNTIYF	TGCAGCGTTGGGGACCCCGAGTCAGGAAACACCATATATTTT
.	TRBJ1-3	TRBV27	.	CASSLSGAGSLASGNTIYF	TGTGCCAGCAGTTTATCGGGTGCTGGCAGCCTAGCGTCTGGAAACACCATATATTTT
.	TRBJ1-5	TRBV6-6	once	CASSTRGSNQPQHF	TGTGCCAGCAGTACCCGCGGGAGCAATCAGCCCCAGCATTTT
TRBD1	TRBJ2-4	TRBV7-6	.	CASSSVTGVEGKNIQYF	TGTGCCAGCAGCTCGGTTACAGGGGTTGAAGGCAAAAACATTCAGTACTTC
.	TRBJ1-2	TRBV13	.	CASSRYDRTNYGYTF	TGTGCCAGCAGCCGCTATGACAGAACCAACTATGGCTACACCTTC
TRBD1	TRBJ1-2	TRBV5-1	.	CASRKTGGDSNYGYTF	TGCGCCAGCAGAAAGACAGGGGGCGATTCCAACTATGGCTACACCTTC
.	TRBJ2-2	TRBV6-5	.	CASRLVSDTGELFF	TGTGCCAGCAGACTAGTCTCCGACACCGGGGAGCTGTTTTTT
TRBD2	TRBJ2-7	TRBV27	.	CASRLKGLPGLATYEQYF	TGTGCCAGCAGACTTAAGGGCCTGCCGGGACTAGCTACCTACGAGCAGTACTTC
.	TRBJ2-3	TRBV29-1	.	CSVEVLSTDTQYF	TGCAGCGTTGAGGTCCTTAGCACAGATACGCAGTATTTT
.	TRBJ1-3	TRBV6-1	.	CASSERPGPNGNTIYF	TGTGCCAGCAGTGAACGCCCAGGGCCCAATGGAAACACCATATATTTT
.	TRBJ1-1	TRBV11-3	.	CASSSQGGTEAFF	TGTGCCAGCAGCAGTCAGGGAGGGACTGAAGCTTTCTTT
.	TRBJ1-1	TRBV29-1	.	CSVPGGQGLNTEAFF	TGCAGCGTCCCGGGAGGGCAGGGGTTGAACACTGAAGCTTTCTTT
.	TRBJ1-1	TRBV4-3	.	CASSQATGSSGEAFF	TGCGCCAGCAGCCAAGCCACAGGGTCCTCGGGTGAAGCTTTCTTT
TRBD1	TRBJ1-2	TRBV10-3	.	CAISESAGGSYGYTF	TGTGCCATCAGTGAGTCCGCAGGGGGCTCTTATGGCTACACCTTC
.	TRBJ1-2	TRBV4-1	.	CASSPEGEVGWGYTF	TGCGCCAGCAGCCCAGAGGGTGAAGTGGGGTGGGGCTACACCTTC
.	TRBJ2-1	TRBV6-2/TRBV6-3	.	CASSFPTSYNEQFF	TGTGCCAGCAGTTTCCCGACATCCTACAATGAGCAGTTCTTC
TRBD1	TRBJ1-5	TRBV19	many	CASSKTGGAMMQPQHF	TGTGCCAGTAGTAAGACAGGGGGCGCGATGATGCAGCCCCAGCATTTT
TRBD1	TRBJ2-1	TRBV19	.	CASSIDWTGARNEQFF	TGTGCCAGTAGTATAGATTGGACAGGGGCCAGGAATGAGCAGTTCTTC
.	TRBJ2-5	TRBV19	.	CASRPEGGRGETQYF	TGTGCCAGTAGGCCGGAGGGGGGGCGAGGAGAGACCCAGTACTTC
.	TRBJ2-5	TRBV30	.	CAWSGEGQETQYF	TGTGCCTGGAGCGGCGAGGGGCAAGAGACCCAGTACTTC
.	TRBJ1-2	TRBV3-1/TRBV3-2	.	CASSPDSGTAYGYTF	TGTGCCAGCAGCCCAGATTCGGGGACGGCTTATGGCTACACCTTC
TRBD1	TRBJ1-1	TRBV7-2	.	CASSQGGYTEAFF	TGTGCCAGCAGCCAGGGGGGGTACACTGAAGCTTTCTTT
TRBD2	TRBJ2-5	TRBV12-3/TRBV12-4	.	CASSTGGGETQYF	TGTGCCAGCAGTACTGGGGGAGGGGAGACCCAGTACTTC
TRBD2	TRBJ2-5	TRBV18	few	CASSPSGGAQETQYF	TGTGCCAGCTCACCTAGCGGGGGGGCCCAAGAGACCCAGTACTTC
.	TRBJ2-7	TRBV19	.	CASSADRGYEQYF	TGTGCCAGTAGTGCGGACAGAGGCTACGAGCAGTACTTC
.	TRBJ2-1	TRBV12-3/TRBV12-4	.	CASSLQRYNEQFF	TGTGCCAGCAGTTTACAGCGTTACAATGAGCAGTTCTTC
.	TRBJ2-3	TRBV7-2	.	CASSLEGIYTDTQYF	TGTGCCAGCAGCTTAGAGGGGATCTACACAGATACGCAGTATTTT
.	TRBJ1-5	TRBV6-2/TRBV6-3	.	CASSYSAGGGLSGNQPQHF	TGTGCCAGCAGTTACTCTGCCGGGGGCGGTTTATCAGGCAATCAGCCCCAGCATTTT
.	TRBJ2-7	TRBV6-5	.	CASRTPTIYEQYF	TGTGCCAGCAGGACCCCCACAATCTACGAGCAGTACTTC
TRBD1	TRBJ1-1	TRBV6-1	.	CASSEGGGQGLRNTEAFF	TGTGCCAGCAGTGAAGGGGGAGGACAGGGTTTGAGGAACACTGAAGCTTTCTTT
TRBD1	TRBJ2-6	TRBV6-2/TRBV6-3	.	CASSLIDRGASGANVLTF	TGTGCCAGCAGCCTGATCGACAGGGGGGCCTCTGGGGCCAACGTCCTGACTTTC
TRBD1	TRBJ2-7	TRBV6-5	once	CASSYSGLGQTYEQYF	TGTGCCAGCAGTTACTCGGGGTTGGGACAGACCTACGAGCAGTACTTC
.	TRBJ1-3	TRBV13	once	CASSLERSSGNTIYF	TGTGCCAGCAGCTTAGAGCGGAGCTCTGGAAACACCATATATTTT
TRBD1	TRBJ2-7	TRBV10-3	.	CAISETTGAGEQYF	TGTGCCATCAGTGAGACAACAGGGGCAGGCGAGCAGTACTTC
.	TRBJ1-2	TRBV18	.	CASSSTGRAQGYTF	TGTGCCAGCTCTTCAACCGGCAGGGCTCAGGGCTACACCTTC
.	TRBJ2-5	TRBV5-6	few	CASSTSRSQYF	TGTGCCAGCAGCACATCTCGGTCCCAGTACTTC
.	TRBJ1-1	TRBV9	once	CASSVDVGGRGPEAFF	TGTGCCAGCAGCGTAGATGTCGGCGGACGGGGGCCTGAAGCTTTCTTT
TRBD1	TRBJ1-4	TRBV19	.	CASSRDRGEEKLFF	TGTGCCAGTAGTAGGGACAGGGGCGAAGAAAAACTGTTTTTT
.	TRBJ2-3	TRBV20-1	once	CSVSGTDTQYF	TGCAGTGTCAGCGGCACAGATACGCAGTATTTT
.	TRBJ2-7	TRBV19	.	CASKDRSYEQYF	TGTGCCAGTAAAGACCGATCCTACGAGCAGTACTTC
TRBD2	TRBJ2-3	TRBV9	.	CASSPSGTSGTQYF	TGTGCCAGCAGCCCGTCCGGGACTAGCGGGACGCAGTATTTT